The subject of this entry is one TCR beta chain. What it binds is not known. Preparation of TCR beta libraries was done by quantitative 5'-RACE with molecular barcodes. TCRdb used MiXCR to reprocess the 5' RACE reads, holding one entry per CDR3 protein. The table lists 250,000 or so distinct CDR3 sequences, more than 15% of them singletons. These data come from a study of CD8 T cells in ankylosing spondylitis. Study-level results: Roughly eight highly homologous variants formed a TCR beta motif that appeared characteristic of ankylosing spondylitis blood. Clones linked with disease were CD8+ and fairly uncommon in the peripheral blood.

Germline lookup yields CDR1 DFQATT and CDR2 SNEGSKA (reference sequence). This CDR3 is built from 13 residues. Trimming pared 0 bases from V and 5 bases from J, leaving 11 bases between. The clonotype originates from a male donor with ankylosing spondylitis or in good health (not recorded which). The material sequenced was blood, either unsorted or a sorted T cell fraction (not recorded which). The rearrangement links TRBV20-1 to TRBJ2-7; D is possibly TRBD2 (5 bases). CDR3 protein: CSARDPGSDEQYF. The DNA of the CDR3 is TGCAGTGCTAGAGATCCGGGGTCGGACGAGCAGTACTTC.